This T cell receptor beta chain was profiled in a study of post-analysis software for immune sequencing data (dated by TCRdb to the mid-2010s). With regard to the full study: Disease courses on record covered relapsing-remitting, secondary progressive and progressive-relapsing multiple sclerosis, though some patients had no subtype annotation. A subset of samples was prepared in parallel using single-end sample barcoding, then pooled and co-amplified after Illumina adapter ligation. The patient repertoires were set against around eleven previously published healthy control repertoires from donors whose ages ranged from about 6 to 25 years.

Library generation was performed with PCR. The sequencer was an Illumina HiSeq 2500. To reduce PCR and sequencing biases, unique molecular identifiers were incorporated into the TCR beta cDNA libraries. Every 1 to 10 million input T cells yielded approximately 500,000 cDNA molecules, meaning each molecule approximated one T cell. The patient libraries were prepared and sequenced with the same protocol used for the earlier healthy control dataset. Samples belonging to the same batch were prepared together, multiplexed and sequenced on a shared HiSeq lane. The published analysis was carried out like this. MIGEC was used to process the raw barcoded reads, and molecular identifier groups with only a single read were discarded before consensus assembly and CDR3 extraction. VDJtools was used for post-analysis of the clonotype tables, with diversity normalized by down-sampling every dataset to the smallest sample size. In repertoire overlap clustering, CDR3 amino acid sequences, but not nucleotide sequences, were matched to correct batch-related cross-sample contamination. TCRdb passed the public sequencing reads through fastp at Q25 and MiXCR, retaining productive beta sequences. For every CDR3 protein sequence, its rows merge into one entry that carries the most common genes and DNA. The V and J calls shown here were made by TCRdb, not taken from the authors' results. The sample table lists about 560,000 distinct CDR3 sequences, 44% of them with a count of one. 1.5% to 2% of the sample lies in the top ten.

As concerns this clonotype: Its antigen is unknown. No much larger clone is present one base from it, and per-base qualities are unavailable.

To demonstrate the VDJtools post-analysis software, TCR beta repertoires were profiled from the peripheral blood of over ten young patients with multiple sclerosis. The multiple sclerosis patients were children and adolescents between about 6 and 16 years of age. From the germline V gene, CDR1 is SGHDT and CDR2 is YYEEEE. Counted from cysteine to phenylalanine, this CDR3 has 17 amino acids. Solely the CDR3 DNA is kept, with 51 bases framed from the first base. V is pared back by 1 base and J by 0 bases, with 14 bases lying between the germline termini. The study at large found these results: The control group was slightly older than the multiple sclerosis patient group. Multiple sclerosis patients had significantly lower normalized Chao1 diversity than controls, a result that suggests substantial peripheral T-cell clonal expansion. Roughly 5 TRBV segments, including TRBV5-6, TRBV5-1 and TRBV20-1, were significantly more frequent in patients than controls. When samples were clustered directly using the F measure, samples prepared in the same batch co-clustered strongly, which prompted a batch-effect correction.

The TCR was taken from a girl aged 10 to 17 with multiple sclerosis. The sample taken for sequencing was blood. The chain employs TRBV5-6 and TRBJ1-5, with the identity of the D gene unclear. The CDR3 region: CASSLWDMGYSNQPQHF. Here is the DNA: TGTGCCAGCAGCTTGTGGGATATGGGATATAGCAATCAGCCCCAGCATTTT.